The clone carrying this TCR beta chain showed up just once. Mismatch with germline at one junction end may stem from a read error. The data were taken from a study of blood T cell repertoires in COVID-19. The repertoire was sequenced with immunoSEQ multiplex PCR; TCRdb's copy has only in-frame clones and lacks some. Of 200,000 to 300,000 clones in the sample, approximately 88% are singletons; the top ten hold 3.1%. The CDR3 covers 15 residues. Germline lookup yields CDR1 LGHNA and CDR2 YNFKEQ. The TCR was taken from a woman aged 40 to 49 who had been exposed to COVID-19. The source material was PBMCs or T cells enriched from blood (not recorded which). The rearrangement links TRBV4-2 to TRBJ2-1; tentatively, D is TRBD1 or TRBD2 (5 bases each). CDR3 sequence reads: CASSEDRRTGNEQFF. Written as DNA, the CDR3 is TGTGCCAGCAGCGAAGACAGAAGGACTGGCAATGAGCAGTTCTTC.